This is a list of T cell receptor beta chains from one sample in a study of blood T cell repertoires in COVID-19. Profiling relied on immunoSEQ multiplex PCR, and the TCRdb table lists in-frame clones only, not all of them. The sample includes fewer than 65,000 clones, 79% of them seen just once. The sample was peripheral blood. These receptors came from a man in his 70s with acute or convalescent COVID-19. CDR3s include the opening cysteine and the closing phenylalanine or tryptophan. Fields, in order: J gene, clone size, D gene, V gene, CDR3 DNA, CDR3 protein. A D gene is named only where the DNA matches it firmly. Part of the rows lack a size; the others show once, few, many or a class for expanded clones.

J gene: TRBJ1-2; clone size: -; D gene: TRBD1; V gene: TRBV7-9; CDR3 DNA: TGTGCCAGCAGCCAACAGGGGCTCTATGGCTACACCTTC; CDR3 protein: CASSQQGLYGYTF
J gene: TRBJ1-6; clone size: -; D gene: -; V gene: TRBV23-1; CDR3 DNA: TGCGCCAGCAGTCGACGGGAGTTGTCACCCCTCCACTTT; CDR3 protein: CASSRRELSPLHF
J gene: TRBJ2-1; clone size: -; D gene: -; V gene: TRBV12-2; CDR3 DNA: TGTGCAAGTCGCTTAGCCCTTAAGGGACTAGCGGAAAGGTACTCCTACAATGAGCAGTTCTTC; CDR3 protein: CASRLALKGLAERYSYNEQFF
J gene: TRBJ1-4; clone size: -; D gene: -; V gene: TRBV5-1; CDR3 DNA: TGCGCCAGCAGCTTGCTGGGGCGCGCGGCTAATGAAAAACTGTTTTTT; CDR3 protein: CASSLLGRAANEKLFF
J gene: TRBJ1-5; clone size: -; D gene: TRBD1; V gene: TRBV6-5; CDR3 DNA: TGTGCCAGCAGCCAACACCTGACAGGGGATCAGCCCCAGCATTTT; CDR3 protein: CASSQHLTGDQPQHF
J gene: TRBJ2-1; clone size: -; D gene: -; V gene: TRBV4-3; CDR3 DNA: TGCGCCAGCAGCCGGACAGTCGTGGGGAATAATGAGCAGTTCTTC; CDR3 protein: CASSRTVVGNNEQFF
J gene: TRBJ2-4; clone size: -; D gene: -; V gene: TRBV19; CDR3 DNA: TGTGCCAGTAGGGGTCAGGACAGTCGTGCCAAAAACATTCAGTACTTC; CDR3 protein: CASRGQDSRAKNIQYF
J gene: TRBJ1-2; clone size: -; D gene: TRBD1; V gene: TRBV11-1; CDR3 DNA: TGTGCCAGCAGCTTGGCCGGGACAGGAAACTATGGCTACACCTTC; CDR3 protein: CASSLAGTGNYGYTF
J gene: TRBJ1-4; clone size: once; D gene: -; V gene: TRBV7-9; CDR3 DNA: TGTGCCAGCAGCCTCCCGTCCCGAGGGGAAAAACTGTTTTTT; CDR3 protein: CASSLPSRGEKLFF
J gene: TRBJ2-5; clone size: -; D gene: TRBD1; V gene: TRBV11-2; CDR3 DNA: TGTGCCAGCAGCAGTGACAGGGTTGAGACCCAGTACTTC; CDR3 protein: CASSSDRVETQYF
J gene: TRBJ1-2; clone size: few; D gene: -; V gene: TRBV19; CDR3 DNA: TGTGCCACCTCACCAGACACGACCCCTTGGGGCTACACCTTC; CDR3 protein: CATSPDTTPWGYTF
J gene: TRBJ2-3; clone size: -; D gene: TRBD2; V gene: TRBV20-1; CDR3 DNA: TGCAGTGCTAGTGGCGGGAGGGATGCAGATACGCAGTATTTT; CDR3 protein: CSASGGRDADTQYF
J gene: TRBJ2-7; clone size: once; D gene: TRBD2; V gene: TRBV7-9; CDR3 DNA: TGTGCCAGCAGCTGGGACCTAGCGGGGGAGTACTTC; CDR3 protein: CASSWDLAGEYF
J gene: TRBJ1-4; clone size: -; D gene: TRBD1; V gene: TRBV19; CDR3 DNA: TGTGCCAGTAGTAGTATCGGACAGGAGATTAATGAAAAACTGTTTTTT; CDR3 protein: CASSSIGQEINEKLFF
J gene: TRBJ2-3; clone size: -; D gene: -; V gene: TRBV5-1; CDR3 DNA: TGCGCCAGCAGCTTGCGGGCGGGGGCCACGGTAGATACGCAGTATTTT; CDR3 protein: CASSLRAGATVDTQYF
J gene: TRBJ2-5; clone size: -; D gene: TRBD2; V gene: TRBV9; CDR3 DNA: TGTGCCAGCAGCCCCCCCCGGGGAGGGGACGAGACCCAGTACTTC; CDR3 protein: CASSPPRGGDETQYF
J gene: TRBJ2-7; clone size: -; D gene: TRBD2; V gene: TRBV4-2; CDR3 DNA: TGTGCCAGCAGCCAAGACGTCGCTAGCGGAACCTACGAGCAGTACTTC; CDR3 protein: CASSQDVASGTYEQYF
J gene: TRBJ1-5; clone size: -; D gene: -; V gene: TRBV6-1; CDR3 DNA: TGTGCCAGCAGTGAATCCTCGGGAAATAGCAATCAGCCCCAGCATTTT; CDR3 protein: CASSESSGNSNQPQHF
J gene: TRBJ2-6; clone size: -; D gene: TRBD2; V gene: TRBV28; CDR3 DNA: TGTGCCAGCAGCCCTAGCGGGGGGGCCTCCGGGGCCAACGTCCTGACTTTC; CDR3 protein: CASSPSGGASGANVLTF
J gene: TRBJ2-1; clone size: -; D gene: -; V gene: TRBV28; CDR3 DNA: TGTGCCAGCAGTTTAGCAGGCTCGGATGAGCAGTTCTTC; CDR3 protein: CASSLAGSDEQFF
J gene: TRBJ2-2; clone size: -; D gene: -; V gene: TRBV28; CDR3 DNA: TGTGCCAGCAAACAGACAGGCTACCGGGAGCTGTTTTTT; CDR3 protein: CASKQTGYRELFF
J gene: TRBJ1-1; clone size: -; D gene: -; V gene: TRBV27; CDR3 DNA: TGTGCCAGCAGTTTAATTTCAGGGGTGAACACTGAAGCTTTCTTT; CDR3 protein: CASSLISGVNTEAFF
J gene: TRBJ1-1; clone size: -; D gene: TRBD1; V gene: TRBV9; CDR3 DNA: TGTGCCAGCAGCGTCCTTCAGGGGGACTCTGAAGCTTTCTTT; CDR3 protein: CASSVLQGDSEAFF
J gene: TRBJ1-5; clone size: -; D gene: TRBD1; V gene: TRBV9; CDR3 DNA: TGTGCCAGCAGCATGAGGACAGGGAGTGGGGGCAATCAGCCCCAGCATTTT; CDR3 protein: CASSMRTGSGGNQPQHF
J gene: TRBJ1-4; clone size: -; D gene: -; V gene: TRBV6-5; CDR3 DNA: TGTGCCAGCAGCCGGACAGTTAATAATGAAAAACTGTTTTTT; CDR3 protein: CASSRTVNNEKLFF
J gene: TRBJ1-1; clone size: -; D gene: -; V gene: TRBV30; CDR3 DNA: TGTGCCTCCGGATACAGGACCTTGAACACTGAAGCTTTCTTT; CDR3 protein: CASGYRTLNTEAFF
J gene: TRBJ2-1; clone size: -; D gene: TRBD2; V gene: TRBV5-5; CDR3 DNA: TGTGCCAGCAGCTTCAGCGGGAACGGGAATGAGCAGTTCTTC; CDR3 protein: CASSFSGNGNEQFF
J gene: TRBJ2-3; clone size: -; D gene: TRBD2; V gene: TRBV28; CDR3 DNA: TGTGCCAGCAGTTTGGACGGGGGGAGGGATACGCAGTATTTT; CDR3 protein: CASSLDGGRDTQYF
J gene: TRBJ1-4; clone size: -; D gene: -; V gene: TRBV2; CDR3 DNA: TGTGCCAGCAGCCCCACGCAGGTCCTTAATGAAAAACTGTTTTTT; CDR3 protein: CASSPTQVLNEKLFF
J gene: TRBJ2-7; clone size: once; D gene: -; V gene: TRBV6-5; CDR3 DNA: TGTGCCAGCACCTCATTTTTGGGGGCTGCCTACGAGCAGTACTTC; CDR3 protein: CASTSFLGAAYEQYF
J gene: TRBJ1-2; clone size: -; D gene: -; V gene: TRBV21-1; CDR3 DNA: TGTGCCAGCAGCAAGTTGGGCACCGCTAACTATGGCTACACCTTC; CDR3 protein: CASSKLGTANYGYTF
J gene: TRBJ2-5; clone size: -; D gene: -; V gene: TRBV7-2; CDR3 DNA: TGTGCCAGCAGCTACACAATGGGGGGATTTGGAGAGACCCAGTACTTC; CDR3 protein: CASSYTMGGFGETQYF
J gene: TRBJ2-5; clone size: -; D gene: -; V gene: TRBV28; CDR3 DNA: TGTGCCAGCAGTTCACCCCAGGGGGGCGAGACCCAGTACTTC; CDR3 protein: CASSSPQGGETQYF
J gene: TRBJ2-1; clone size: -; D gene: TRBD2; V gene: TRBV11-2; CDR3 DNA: TGTGCCAGCAGCGAGACTAGCGGGGGGGTGGTCAATGAGCAGTTCTTC; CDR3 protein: CASSETSGGVVNEQFF
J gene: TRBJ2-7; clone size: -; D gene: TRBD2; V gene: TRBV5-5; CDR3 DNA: TGTGCCAGCAGCTTACCCGTCGGGGGGGGCCTGAGCGAGCAGTACTTC; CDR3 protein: CASSLPVGGGLSEQYF
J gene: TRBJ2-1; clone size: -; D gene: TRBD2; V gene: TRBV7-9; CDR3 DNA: TGTGCCAGCAGCGCGCGGGGGGCAAGCCTCGCCTACAATGAGCAGTTCTTC; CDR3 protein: CASSARGASLAYNEQFF
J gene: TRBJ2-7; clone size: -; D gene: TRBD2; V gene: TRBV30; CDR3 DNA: TGTGCCTGGAGTGTAGGGAGCGGGAGTACCGAGCAGTACTTC; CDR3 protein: CAWSVGSGSTEQYF
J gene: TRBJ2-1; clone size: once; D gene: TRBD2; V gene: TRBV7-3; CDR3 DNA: TGTGCCAGCAGCTGGGCTAGCGGGAGCGACAATGAGCAGTTCTTC; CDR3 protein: CASSWASGSDNEQFF
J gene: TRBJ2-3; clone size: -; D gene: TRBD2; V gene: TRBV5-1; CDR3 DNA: TGCGCCAGCAGCTGGGGGCCTAGCGGGAGTTCAGATACGCAGTATTTT; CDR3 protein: CASSWGPSGSSDTQYF
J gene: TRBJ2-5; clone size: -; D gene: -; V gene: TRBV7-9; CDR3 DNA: TGTGCCAGCAGCCAAGGGCGGGTAGTCCAAGAGACCCAGTACTTC; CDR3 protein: CASSQGRVVQETQYF
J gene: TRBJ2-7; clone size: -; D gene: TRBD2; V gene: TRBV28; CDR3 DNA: TGTGCCAGCAGTTTGAGACTAGCGGGGGAGTACGAGCAGTACTTC; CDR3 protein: CASSLRLAGEYEQYF
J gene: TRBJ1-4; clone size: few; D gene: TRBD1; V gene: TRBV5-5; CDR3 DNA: TGTGCCGGCGCCGGGACAGAGAATGAAAAACTGTTTTTT; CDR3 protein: CAGAGTENEKLFF
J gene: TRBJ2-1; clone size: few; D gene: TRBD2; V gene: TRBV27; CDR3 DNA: TGTGCCAGCAGTTTAGAGGGAGGGCCGGCTCTCTTC; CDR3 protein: CASSLEGGPALF
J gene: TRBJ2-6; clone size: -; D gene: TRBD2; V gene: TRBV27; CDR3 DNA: TGTGCCAGCAGGGGGGGACTAGCCCGCTCTGGGGCCAACGTCCTGACTTTC; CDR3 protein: CASRGGLARSGANVLTF
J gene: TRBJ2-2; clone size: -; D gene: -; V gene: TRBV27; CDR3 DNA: TGTGCCAGCAGTTTACGCGGGACGAACACCGGGGAGCTGTTTTTT; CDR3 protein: CASSLRGTNTGELFF
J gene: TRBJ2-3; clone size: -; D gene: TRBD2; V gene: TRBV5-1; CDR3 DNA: TGCGCCAGCAGTCCCCGGACTAGCGGGAAGTCAGATACGCAGTATTTT; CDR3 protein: CASSPRTSGKSDTQYF
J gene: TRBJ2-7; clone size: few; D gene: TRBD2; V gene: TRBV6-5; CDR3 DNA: TGTGCCAGCATCCTGAGCGGGGTGATCTGGGGTTGGTACTTC; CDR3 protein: CASILSGVIWGWYF
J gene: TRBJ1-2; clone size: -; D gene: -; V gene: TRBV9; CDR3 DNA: TGTGCCAGCAGCGTAGGGCAGCGTGGAGGCTACACCTTC; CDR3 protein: CASSVGQRGGYTF
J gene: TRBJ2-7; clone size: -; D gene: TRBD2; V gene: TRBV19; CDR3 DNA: TGTGCCAGTAGTATGATAGCGGGAGTCAACTACGAGCAGTACTTC; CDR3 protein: CASSMIAGVNYEQYF
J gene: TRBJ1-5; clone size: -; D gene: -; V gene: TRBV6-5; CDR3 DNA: TGTGCCAGCAGCCCCCGGGGTGATCAGCCCCAGCATTTT; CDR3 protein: CASSPRGDQPQHF